Here is one T cell receptor beta chain with its context. The data originate from a study of T cell changes during pregnancy in multiple sclerosis. Here immunoSEQ multiplex PCR was the method, and the copy in TCRdb shows in-frame clones only, minus some. Of 69,000 or so clones listed, approximately 90% are singletons. The source of this sequence is a female donor with multiple sclerosis, enrolled in a pregnancy study. Specimen: peripheral blood, collected in the third trimester of pregnancy.

CDR3: CASSSRGSGKGRETQYF. The CDR3 DNA sequence: TGTGCCAGCAGCTCGCGGGGTAGCGGGAAAGGGAGAGAGACCCAGTACTTC. The chain joins TRBV11-3 to TRBJ2-5; TRBD2 agrees at 8 bases. The CDR3 covers 17 residues. J gave up 4 bases and V 4 bases, and 14 bases lay outside the gene matches. The germline gives CDR1 SGHNT, CDR2 YENEEA.